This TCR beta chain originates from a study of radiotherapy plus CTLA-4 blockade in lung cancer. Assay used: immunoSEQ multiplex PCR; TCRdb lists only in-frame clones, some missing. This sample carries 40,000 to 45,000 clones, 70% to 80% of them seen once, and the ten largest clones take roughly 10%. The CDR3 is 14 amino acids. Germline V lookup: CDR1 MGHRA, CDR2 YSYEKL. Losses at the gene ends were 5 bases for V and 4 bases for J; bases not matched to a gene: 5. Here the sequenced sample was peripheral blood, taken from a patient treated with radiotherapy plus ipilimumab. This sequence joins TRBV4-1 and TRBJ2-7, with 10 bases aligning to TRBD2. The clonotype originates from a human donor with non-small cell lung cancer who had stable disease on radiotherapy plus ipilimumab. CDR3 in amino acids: CASSWGLANYEQYF. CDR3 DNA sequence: TGCGCCAGCAGCTGGGGACTAGCGAATTACGAGCAGTACTTC.